The present T cell receptor beta chain was sequenced within a study of beta chain features in type 1 diabetes. This clone was found a few times. The antigen is unknown. Study-level results: All four CD4+ subsets from Type 1 diabetes patients carried moderately but significantly shorter TCRB CDR3s.

The entirety of the isolated RNA underwent reverse transcription, so expressed TCRB transcripts were sequenced. Repertoires were generated with immunoSEQ multiplex PCR, while TCRdb's copy carries only in-frame clones and drops some. The sample gives under 400,000 clones, 10% to 15% of which show up once; 0.0085% to 0.012% is in the top ten. The germline V and J ends were trimmed by 0 bases and 5 bases, with 10 bases remaining between them. CDR1 is GTSNPN, CDR2 SVGIG, per germline (reference sequence). There are 13 residues in the CDR3. Material for sequencing was naive CD4+ T cells from blood. The genes are TRBV30 and TRBJ1-1; D call uncertain. This receptor was obtained from a woman in her late teens or twenties with type 1 diabetes. DNA for the CDR3: TGTGCCTGGAGTGTACTAGCACGGACTGAAGCTTTCTTT. Encoded protein: CAWSVLARTEAFF.